This T cell receptor beta chain was retrieved from a study of blood T cell repertoires in COVID-19. Study at large: Acute and convalescent COVID-19 samples came from the United States, Italy and Spain.

Only in-frame clones appear in the TCRdb table, and some are missing; sequencing was by immunoSEQ multiplex PCR. The sample records 200,000 to 250,000 clones, around 84% being singletons. The sequenced sample consisted of peripheral blood. The origin of this receptor is an elderly woman with active or convalescent COVID-19.

CDR3 amino acids: CASSPPRGGYGYTF. In nucleotides, the CDR3 is TGTGCCAGTAGTCCCCCGAGGGGGGGTTATGGCTACACCTTC. The chain is built from TRBV19 and TRBJ1-2; perhaps TRBD1 as D (6 bases). The CDR3 runs 14 residues. Per germline, CDR1 LNHDA and CDR2 SQIVND (reference sequence). Between the trimmed V and J ends, which lost 5 bases and 5 bases, there was a span of 15 bases.